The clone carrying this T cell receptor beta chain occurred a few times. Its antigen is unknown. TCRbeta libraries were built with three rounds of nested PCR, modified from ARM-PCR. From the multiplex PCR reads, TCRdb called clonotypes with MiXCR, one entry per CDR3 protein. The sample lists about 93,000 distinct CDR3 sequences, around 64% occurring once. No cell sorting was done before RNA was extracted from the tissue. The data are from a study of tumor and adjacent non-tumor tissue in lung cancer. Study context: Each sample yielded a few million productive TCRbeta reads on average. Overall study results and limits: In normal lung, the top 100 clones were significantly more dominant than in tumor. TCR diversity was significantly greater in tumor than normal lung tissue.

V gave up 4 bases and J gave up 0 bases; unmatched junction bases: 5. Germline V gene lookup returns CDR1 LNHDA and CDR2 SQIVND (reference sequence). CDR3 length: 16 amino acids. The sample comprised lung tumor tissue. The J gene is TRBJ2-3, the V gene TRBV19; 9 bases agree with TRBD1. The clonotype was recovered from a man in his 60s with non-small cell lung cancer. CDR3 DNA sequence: TGTGCCAGTAGTAAACCGGGACAGGGAAGCACAGATACGCAGTATTTT. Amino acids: CASSKPGQGSTDTQYF.